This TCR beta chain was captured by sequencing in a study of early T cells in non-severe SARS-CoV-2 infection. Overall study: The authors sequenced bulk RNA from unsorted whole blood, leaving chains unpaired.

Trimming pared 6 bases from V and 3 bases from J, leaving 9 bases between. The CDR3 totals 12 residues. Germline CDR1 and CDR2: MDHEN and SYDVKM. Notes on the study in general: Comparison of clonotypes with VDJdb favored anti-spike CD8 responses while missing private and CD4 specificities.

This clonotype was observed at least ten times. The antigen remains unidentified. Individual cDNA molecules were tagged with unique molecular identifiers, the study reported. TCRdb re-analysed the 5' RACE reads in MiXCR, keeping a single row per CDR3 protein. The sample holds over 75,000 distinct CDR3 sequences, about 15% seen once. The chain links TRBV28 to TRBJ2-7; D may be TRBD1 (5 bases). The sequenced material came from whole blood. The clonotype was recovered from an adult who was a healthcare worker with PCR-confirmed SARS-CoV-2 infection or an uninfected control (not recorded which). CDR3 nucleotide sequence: TGTGCCAGCAGACAGGCCGGCTACGAGCAGTACTTC. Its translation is CASRQAGYEQYF.